The T cell receptor beta chain described here comes from a study of circulating CD8 cells and anti-PD-1 response in melanoma. Study-level results: Subset repertoires were largely private at M1, with under 7.5% shared. Most experiments lacked replicates.

This clonotype is labeled as large. The antigen remains undetermined. From live CD3+CD8+TCRalphabeta+ cells, four PD-1 and/or TIGIT subsets were sorted. Using about 15 ng of total RNA, TCR libraries were made with the QIAseq Immune Repertoire TCR panel. TCRdb reanalysed the reads using MiXCR and keeps one entry per CDR3 protein. The repertoire has 550 to 650 distinct CDR3 sequences, approximately 10% of them found once; the top ten carry about 41%. The CDR3 loop spans 15 amino acids. The V gene's germline CDR1 is MRHNA and CDR2 SNTAGT. Trimming took 0 bases from V and 3 from J; bases not matched to a gene: 0.

The sample in question was CD8+ T cells from PBMCs, obtained at baseline or after one month of anti-PD-1 therapy (not recorded which). This sequence was found in a human donor with melanoma. This chain uses TRBV6-4 with TRBJ2-1; 9 nucleotides match TRBD1. The CDR3: CASSDSTGGYNEQFF. The DNA of the CDR3 is TGTGCCAGCAGTGACTCGACAGGGGGCTACAATGAGCAGTTCTTC.